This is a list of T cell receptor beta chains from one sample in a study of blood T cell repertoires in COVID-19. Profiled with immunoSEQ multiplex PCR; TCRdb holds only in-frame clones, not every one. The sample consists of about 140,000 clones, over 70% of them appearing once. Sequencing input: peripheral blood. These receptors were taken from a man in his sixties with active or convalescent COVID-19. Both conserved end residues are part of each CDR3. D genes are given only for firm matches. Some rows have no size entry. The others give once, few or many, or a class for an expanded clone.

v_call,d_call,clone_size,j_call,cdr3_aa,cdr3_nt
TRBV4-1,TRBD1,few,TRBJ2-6,CASSPRTGSSGANVLTF,TGCGCCAGCAGCCCACGGACAGGATCCTCTGGGGCCAACGTCCTGACTTTC
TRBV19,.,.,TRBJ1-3,CASSTRGQFSGNTIYF,TGTGCCAGTAGTACACGAGGACAGTTCTCTGGAAACACCATATATTTT
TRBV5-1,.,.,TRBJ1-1,CASSLALGVTEAFF,TGCGCCAGCAGCTTGGCCCTCGGGGTCACTGAAGCTTTCTTT
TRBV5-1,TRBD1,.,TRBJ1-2,CASSPDRAQYGYTF,TGCGCCAGCAGCCCTGACAGGGCGCAGTATGGCTACACCTTC
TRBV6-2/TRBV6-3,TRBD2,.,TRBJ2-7,CASSLRGEGPDYSYEQYF,TGTGCCAGCAGTCTACGCGGGGAGGGACCTGACTACTCCTACGAGCAGTACTTC
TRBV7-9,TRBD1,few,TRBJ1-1,CASSRTGGSEAFF,TGTGCCAGCAGCCGGACAGGGGGTAGTGAAGCTTTCTTT
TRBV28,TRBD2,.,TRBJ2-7,CASRRTSGASSREQYF,TGTGCCAGCAGGCGGACTAGCGGCGCGTCTTCTAGGGAGCAGTACTTC
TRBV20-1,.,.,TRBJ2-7,CSATGQYEQYF,TGCAGTGCTACTGGGCAGTACGAGCAGTACTTC
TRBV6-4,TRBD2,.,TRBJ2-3,CASSATSGLASTDTQYF,TGTGCCAGCAGTGCGACTAGCGGCTTAGCTAGCACAGATACGCAGTATTTT
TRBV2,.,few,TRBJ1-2,CASSVTYSPGYTF,TGTGCCAGCAGTGTTACGTACAGTCCTGGCTACACCTTC
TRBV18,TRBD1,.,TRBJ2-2,CASSQQTGPGELFF,TGTGCCAGCTCACAACAGACAGGGCCCGGGGAGCTGTTTTTT
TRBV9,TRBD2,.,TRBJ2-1,CASSVLAGSYNEQFF,TGTGCCAGCAGCGTACTAGCGGGTTCCTACAATGAGCAGTTCTTC
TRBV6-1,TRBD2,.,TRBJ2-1,CASSGTSGRTKNNEQFF,TGTGCCAGCAGTGGGACTAGCGGGAGGACTAAAAACAATGAGCAGTTCTTC
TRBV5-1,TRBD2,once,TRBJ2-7,CASSAGTSDSYEQYF,TGCGCCAGCAGTGCCGGGACTAGCGACTCCTACGAGCAGTACTTC
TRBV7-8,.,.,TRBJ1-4,CASSLRRQGGKLFF,TGTGCCAGCAGCTTAAGGCGCCAGGGAGGTAAACTGTTTTTT
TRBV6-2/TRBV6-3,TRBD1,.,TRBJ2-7,CASSYSNRGLGEQYF,TGTGCCAGCAGTTACTCGAACAGGGGGCTCGGCGAGCAGTACTTC
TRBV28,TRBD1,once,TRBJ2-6,CASSFGTGARFSSGANVLTF,TGTGCCAGCAGTTTTGGGACAGGGGCCCGTTTTAGCTCTGGGGCCAACGTCCTGACTTTC
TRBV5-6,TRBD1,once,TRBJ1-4,CASSLAGTGEEKLFF,TGTGCCAGCAGCTTGGCCGGGACAGGGGAAGAAAAACTGTTTTTT
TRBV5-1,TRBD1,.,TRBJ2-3,CASSFEGQGLDTQYF,TGCGCCAGCAGCTTCGAGGGACAGGGGCTGGATACGCAGTATTTT
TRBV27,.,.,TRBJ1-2,CASSVSNSYGYTF,TGTGCCAGCAGCGTTTCCAACAGCTATGGCTACACCTTC